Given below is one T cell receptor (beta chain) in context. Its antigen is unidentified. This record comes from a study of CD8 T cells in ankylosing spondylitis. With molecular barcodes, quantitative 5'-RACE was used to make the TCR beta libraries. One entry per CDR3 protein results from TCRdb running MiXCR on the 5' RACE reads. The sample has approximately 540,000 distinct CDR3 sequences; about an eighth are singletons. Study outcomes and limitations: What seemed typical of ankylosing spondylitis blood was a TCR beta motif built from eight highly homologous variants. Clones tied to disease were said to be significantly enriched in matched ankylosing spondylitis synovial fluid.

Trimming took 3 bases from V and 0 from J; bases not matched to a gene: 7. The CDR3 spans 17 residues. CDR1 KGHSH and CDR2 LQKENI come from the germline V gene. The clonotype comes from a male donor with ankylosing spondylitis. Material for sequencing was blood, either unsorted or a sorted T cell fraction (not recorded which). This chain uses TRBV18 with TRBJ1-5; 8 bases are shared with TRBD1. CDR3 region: CASSPGSGGYSNQPQHF. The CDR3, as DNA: TGTGCCAGCTCACCGGGGTCAGGGGGCTATAGCAATCAGCCCCAGCATTTT.